A selection of T cell receptor beta chains follows, all from one sample in a study of CD8+ T cells in alopecia areata. Sequencing was performed with immunoSEQ multiplex PCR; in TCRdb, only in-frame clones are kept and a portion is missing. The sample lists about 210,000 clones, approximately 57% seen once, with around 1.5% in the top ten. Specimen: CD4+ T cells sorted from blood, collected at week 4, from a patient treated with tofacitinib. The receptors derive from a human donor with alopecia areata. Each CDR3 is given with its conserved first and last residue. A D gene is named only where the DNA matches it firmly. The listing skips clone size in some rows; elsewhere it reads once, few, many or a size class.

clone_size j_call v_call d_call cdr3_aa cdr3_nt
- TRBJ2-7 TRBV7-2 - CASSLASGVYEQYF TGTGCCAGCAGCTTAGCATCAGGGGTGTACGAGCAGTACTTC
few TRBJ2-5 TRBV2 TRBD2 CAIQLAGGNLETQYF TGTGCCATCCAGCTAGCGGGGGGGAATTTGGAGACCCAGTACTTC
- TRBJ2-3 TRBV7-2 - CASSFRGAFTDTQYF TGTGCCAGCAGCTTTCGGGGGGCCTTCACAGATACGCAGTATTTT
- TRBJ1-5 TRBV5-1 - CASSLGDNSNQPQHF TGCGCCAGCAGCTTGGGGGACAATAGCAATCAGCCCCAGCATTTT
few TRBJ1-2 TRBV11-2 TRBD1 CASSPGQLYGYTF TGTGCCAGCAGCCCGGGACAGCTCTATGGCTACACCTTC
- TRBJ2-6 TRBV30 TRBD2 CAFVSGAEAGANVLTF TGTGCCTTCGTAAGCGGGGCCGAGGCCGGGGCCAACGTCCTGACTTTC
few TRBJ1-4 TRBV2 - CASISGLGEKLFF TGTGCCAGCATCTCGGGCCTGGGCGAAAAACTGTTTTTT
- TRBJ1-1 TRBV5-1 - CASSLQGLKNTEAFF TGCGCCAGCAGCTTGCAAGGACTCAAGAACACTGAAGCTTTCTTT
- TRBJ1-2 TRBV10-3 - CAISESDSYGYTF TGTGCCATCAGTGAGTCGGACAGCTATGGCTACACCTTC
- TRBJ1-6 TRBV5-1 - CASSLAQGRSPLHF TGCGCCAGCAGCTTGGCGCAGGGTCGGTCACCCCTCCACTTT
- TRBJ1-2 TRBV27 - CASSSTTGMSYGYTF TGTGCCAGCAGTTCCACGACAGGAATGAGCTATGGCTACACCTTC
- TRBJ1-1 TRBV10-3 - CAISEPGETEAFF TGTGCCATCAGTGAGCCAGGCGAGACTGAAGCTTTCTTT
- TRBJ2-5 TRBV5-6 - CASSLGLKTQYF TGTGCCAGCAGCCTGGGGCTAAAGACCCAGTACTTC